Listed below are T cell receptor beta chains from one sample, sequenced in a study of CXCR3-negative and CXCR3-positive naive CD8 T cells. TCRdb re-called the 5' RACE reads; one entry per CDR3 protein, DNA not given. The sample table includes tens of thousands of distinct CDR3 sequences. The sample was naive CXCR3- CD8+ T cells from blood. Receptors were obtained from a human donor in good health. Some clones in this sample may be carry-over from other donors' samples. Each CDR3 is given with its conserved first and last residue.

J,V,length,CDR3
TRBJ2-7,TRBV2,14,CASNPGGVLREQYF
TRBJ2-1,TRBV12-3/TRBV12-4,18,CASSFWTSAKKLFNEQFF
TRBJ2-1,TRBV12-3/TRBV12-4,11,CASSEGYEQFF
TRBJ2-6,TRBV29-1,13,CSVLGSGANVLTF
TRBJ2-7,TRBV28,14,CASSLGSVFYEQYF
TRBJ2-5,TRBV13,16,CASSPTPGTPQETQYF
TRBJ1-1,TRBV20-1,14,CSAKGTGRDTEAFF
TRBJ2-1,TRBV28,16,CASSFNRDRPYNEQFF
TRBJ2-1,TRBV12-3/TRBV12-4,14,CASGSGGAKNEQFF
TRBJ2-1,TRBV27,15,CASGDPGHSYNEQFF
TRBJ1-5,TRBV6-2/TRBV6-3,13,CASSSGGTQPQHF
TRBJ2-1,TRBV25-1,15,CASSGEQGPSNEQFF
TRBJ1-2,TRBV29-1,16,CSVDVSRYRDIYGYTF
TRBJ2-3,TRBV29-1,16,CSVEGLAGGSADTQYF
TRBJ2-7,TRBV28,14,CASSFLDESYEQYF
TRBJ2-7,TRBV4-1,15,CASSQVIGTPYEQYF
TRBJ2-1,TRBV27,16,CASSPNGLDQYNEQFF
TRBJ2-1,TRBV29-1,16,CSAAGKAGSSYNEQFF